This TCR beta chain is drawn from a study of ipilimumab plus nivolumab after autologous stem cell transplantation. The CDR3 length is 17 residues. Germline V CDR1 and CDR2: KGHSH, LQKENI. Trimming cost V 4 bases and J 8 bases; bases outside gene matches: 19. Using immunoSEQ multiplex PCR, the repertoire was profiled, and TCRdb retains in-frame clones only, with some absent. The table lists over 75,000 clones, nearly 85% of them singletons. The receptor comes from a male donor with diffuse large B-cell lymphoma. V is TRBV18 and J is TRBJ1-2; 7 bases line up with TRBD1. Sequences were derived from PBMCs, sampled in a trial of ipilimumab plus nivolumab as post-transplant consolidation. The CDR3 DNA sequence: TGTGCCAGCTCACTACAGGGGAGGGCCACTGGAGGTAACGGCTACACCTTC. Translating it yields CASSLQGRATGGNGYTF.